The clone carrying this TCR beta chain has just a few counts. Antigen unknown. Regarding time point: blood 4 weeks post-SBRT, at nephrectomy. Regarding treatment: 15 Gy SBRT to primary tumor, nephrectomy 4 weeks later. Nephrectomy followed 15 Gy stereotactic body radiation by 4 weeks. After SBRT, blood was collected at 2 and 4 weeks, plus baseline. Clear cell pathology was present in this patient's renal cell carcinoma. This CDR3 comprises 13 residues. V lost 7 bases to trimming and J lost 6 bases; unmatched junction nucleotides: 3. Germline V gives CDR1 MNHNS, CDR2 SASEGT. Measured with immunoSEQ multiplex PCR; TCRdb has only the in-frame clones, and not every one. The profile shows about 77,000 clones, over 80% of them singletons. The data stem from a study of radiation and T cells in renal cell carcinoma. Points from the study as a whole: Baseline intratumoral clonotype presence is unknown without pretreatment biopsies.

This TCR was sampled from an older woman with renal cell carcinoma. The material sequenced was blood, taken from a patient whose treatment included radiotherapy and nephrectomy. The chain couples TRBV6-1 to TRBJ2-7, with TRBD2 identical over 13 bases. Here the CDR3 reads CASTGLAGVEQYF. For the CDR3, the DNA is TGTGCCAGCACCGGACTAGCGGGAGTCGAGCAGTACTTC.